This TCR beta chain was found in a study of CD4 and CD8 cells across lung adenocarcinoma regions. This clonotype has ten or more counts. This may stem from a read error, because a much larger clone lies one nucleotide away. TCRdb processed the PCR reads anew with MiXCR; each CDR3 protein has one entry. The table includes roughly 6,500 distinct CDR3 sequences, approximately 49% detected once. Donors had localized lung adenocarcinoma, a non-small cell lung cancer. CDR1 is ENHRY and CDR2 is SYGVKD in the germline V gene. CDR3 length: 15 residues. V shed 4 bases and J 10 bases; nucleotides not matched to a gene: 12.

The source of this sequence is a female donor with lung adenocarcinoma. The CD4 and CD8 labels of this study may be unreliable. The V call is TRBV10-3, the J call TRBJ2-1; TRBD2 matches at 8 bases. The sequencing input was CD8+ T cells from the center of a lung tumor. CDR3 in amino acids: CAISGSAGVGYEQFF. CDR3 coding DNA: TGTGCCATCAGTGGTTCAGCGGGAGTCGGATACGAGCAGTTCTTC.